This passage covers 6 T cell receptor beta chains from one sample sequenced in a study of blood T cells in healthy people across ages. The second PCR ran about 6 to 12 cycles with a sample-barcoded 5' primer and J-beta primers. TCRdb re-analysed the 5' RACE reads in MiXCR, keeping a single row per CDR3 protein. Counted here are about 930,000 distinct CDR3 sequences, about 27% occurring once; the ten biggest clones make up roughly a tenth. The data were also submitted as part of a second study, on T cells of mothers and their children.

The sample taken for sequencing was blood. The receptors shown here come from a woman aged 40 to 50 in good health.

This chain links TRBV5-8 with TRBJ1-5; 7 bases are shared with TRBD1. The V gene's germline CDR1 is SGHTS and CDR2 YDEGEE. Trimming cost V 3 bases and J 0 bases; bases outside gene matches: 9. This CDR3 has 17 residues. The CDR3 region has the DNA TGTGCCAGCAGCTCGGGAAGACAGGGATATAGCAATCAGCCCCAGCATTTT. Translated, it gives CASSSGRQGYSNQPQHF. Drawing the rest from reference TRBV5-8 and TRBJ1-5, the complete variable domain is EAGVTQSPTHLIKTRGQQATLRCSPISGHTSVYWYQQALGLGLQFLLWYDEGEERNRGNFPPRFSGRQFPNYSSELNVNALELEDSALYLCASSSGRQGYSNQPQHFGDGTRLSIL.

The CDR3 reads CASTRDGGAYNEQYF. DNA of the CDR3: TGTGCCAGCACTCGGGACGGGGGGGCCTACAATGAGCAGTACTTC. V and J are TRBV6-2 or TRBV6-3 and TRBJ2-1, with TRBD2 matching 8 bases. With the DNA end fitting TRBJ2-7 better, the J assignment may be wrong. The germline V gene has CDR1 MNHEY and CDR2 SVGEGT. The CDR3 has 15 residues.

A few counts support this clonotype. The chain has TRBV20-1 and TRBJ2-7; D might be TRBD1 (6 bases). The CDR3 has 14 amino acids. The V end was cut by 6 bases, the J end by 3 bases, with 18 bases between. Looked up from germline, CDR1 is DFQATT and CDR2 is SNEGSKA (reference sequence). CDR3 amino acids: CSAADSRGVYEQYF. CDR3 sequence (DNA): TGCAGTGCCGCGGACAGTAGAGGGGTCTACGAGCAGTACTTC.

This chain joins TRBV12-3 or TRBV12-4 and TRBJ2-7; D perhaps matches TRBD1 (6 bases). The CDR3 consists of 14 residues. Trimming shortened V by 7 bases and J by 2 bases, and 15 bases separated the two germline ends. The CDR3 here is CASTQSGGAYEQYF. CDR3 nucleotides: TGTGCCAGCACCCAATCTGGGGGCGCCTACGAGCAGTACTTC.

The chain employs TRBV28 and TRBJ2-1; 10 bases agree with TRBD2. The ends lost 10 bases at V and 0 bases at J; junction bases unmatched: 12. The germline gives CDR1 MDHEN, CDR2 SYDVKM. This CDR3 has 17 residues. This CDR3 is CANTSRLAGYSYNEQFF. CDR3 coding DNA: TGTGCCAACACCTCACGACTAGCGGGCTACTCCTACAATGAGCAGTTCTTC.

This clonotype has a count of ten or more. This rearrangement joins TRBV29-1 to TRBJ2-6, with 8 bases that match TRBD2. V lost 8 bases to trimming and J lost 0 bases; unmatched junction nucleotides: 18. From germline, CDR1 is SQVTM and CDR2 ANQGSEA. This CDR3 is built from 19 residues. CDR3 DNA: TGCAGCTCTCCGAGGGAAGCGGGGGTTCTATACTCTGGGGCCAACGTCCTGACTTTC. It is translated as CSSPREAGVLYSGANVLTF. The whole variable domain, remainder taken from reference TRBV29-1 and TRBJ2-6, is SAVISQKPSRDICQRGTSLTIQCQVDSQVTMMFWYRQQPGQSLTLIATANQGSEATYESGFVIDKFPISRPNLTFSTLTVSNMSPEDSSIYLCSSPREAGVLYSGANVLTFGAGSRLTVL.